This entry concerns a single T cell receptor (beta chain). What it binds is not known. At the DNA level, this CDR3 is encoded by other sequences in the same sample as well. This sample was taken from a study of shared clonotypes between healthy human individuals. Whole-study findings and limits: Rarefaction indicated that sorted-subset sequencing remained incomplete although depth was large. The authors expected sequencing depth to affect clonotype sharing among donors.

TCRdb's table, derived via immunoSEQ multiplex PCR, lists solely in-frame clones and lacks some. The table lists about 2 million clones, around 96% of them singletons. V was clipped by 1 base and J by 1 base, with 8 bases between them. The CDR3 consists of 14 residues. Germline V gene data show CDR1 as SGHAT and CDR2 as FQNNGV. Naive-designated CD8 cells lacked CD45RO, were positively enriched for CCR7, and omitted terminally differentiated effector memory CD45RA+ cells. Sequencing was carried out using naive CD8+ T cells sorted from blood. The clonotype comes from a man aged 18 to 29 in good health. V usage is TRBV11-2 and J usage is TRBJ2-7; D perhaps matches TRBD2 (5 bases). Written as DNA, the CDR3 is TGTGCCAGCAGCTTAGTGAGGGAATCCTACGAGCAGTACTTC. It specifies CASSLVRESYEQYF.